These T cell receptor beta chains were read from a single sample in a study of neurological immune-mediated disorders. TCRdb re-analysed the 5' RACE reads in MiXCR, keeping a single row per CDR3 protein. The sample shows over 75,000 distinct CDR3 sequences, 5.8% of them seen only once. The specimen sequenced was PBMCs. The receptors were gathered from a woman aged 55 to 70 with multiple sclerosis. Each CDR3 is given with its conserved first and last residue. The D gene is left open where the match is weak. Clone size is shown for a subset of rows, as once, few, many or a class of expanded clone.

j_call: TRBJ2-1; clone_size: .; d_call: .; v_call: TRBV10-3; cdr3_nt: TGTGCCATCAGTGAGCAGAGGCAGTACAATGAGCAGTTCTTC; cdr3_aa: CAISEQRQYNEQFF
j_call: TRBJ2-3; clone_size: many; d_call: TRBD1; v_call: TRBV5-1; cdr3_nt: TGCGCCAGCAGCCCGGGACAGGGGAGGACAGATACGCAGTATTTT; cdr3_aa: CASSPGQGRTDTQYF
j_call: TRBJ1-4; clone_size: many; d_call: TRBD1; v_call: TRBV7-2; cdr3_nt: TGTGCCAGCAGCTTAGAAGGGGGATGGACAGGGGCATGGGAAAAACTGTTTTTT; cdr3_aa: CASSLEGGWTGAWEKLFF
j_call: TRBJ2-3; clone_size: many; d_call: .; v_call: TRBV5-1; cdr3_nt: TGCGCCAGCAGCTCGGCACGCGGGGCCCCAGATACGCAGTATTTT; cdr3_aa: CASSSARGAPDTQYF
j_call: TRBJ1-1; clone_size: few; d_call: TRBD1; v_call: TRBV5-1; cdr3_nt: TGCGCCAGCAGACCGGGACAGGGGGTCGGGACTGAAGCTTTCTTT; cdr3_aa: CASRPGQGVGTEAFF
j_call: TRBJ1-4; clone_size: many; d_call: .; v_call: TRBV4-1; cdr3_nt: TGCGCCAGCAGCCAAGCCCAGGACAGCTCCGTAAGAGAAAAACTGTTTTTT; cdr3_aa: CASSQAQDSSVREKLFF
j_call: TRBJ2-2; clone_size: few; d_call: TRBD1; v_call: TRBV27; cdr3_nt: TGTGCCAGCAGTTTGTCAGGGGGTTGGGGGACCGGGGAGCTGTTTTTT; cdr3_aa: CASSLSGGWGTGELFF
j_call: TRBJ2-4; clone_size: many; d_call: .; v_call: TRBV5-1; cdr3_nt: TGCGCCAGCACGAAAGGGAGGGCCAAAAACATTCAGTACTTC; cdr3_aa: CASTKGRAKNIQYF
j_call: TRBJ1-6; clone_size: many; d_call: .; v_call: TRBV6-5; cdr3_nt: TGTGCCAGCAGCGGACGGCCCTCCTATAATTCACCCCTCCACTTT; cdr3_aa: CASSGRPSYNSPLHF
j_call: TRBJ1-2; clone_size: many; d_call: .; v_call: TRBV28; cdr3_nt: TGTGCCAGCAGTGAACCGGGGGCTCGGGGTTATGGCTACACCTTC; cdr3_aa: CASSEPGARGYGYTF
j_call: TRBJ2-2; clone_size: many; d_call: TRBD2; v_call: TRBV6-5; cdr3_nt: TGTGCCAGCAGTTACGGTAGCGGGGGGGCGAACACCGGGGAGCTGTTTTTT; cdr3_aa: CASSYGSGGANTGELFF
j_call: TRBJ2-2; clone_size: many; d_call: TRBD1; v_call: TRBV28; cdr3_nt: TGTGCCAGCAGTTTCGGAAACGGACAGGGCCTCAACACCGGGGAGCTGTTTTTT; cdr3_aa: CASSFGNGQGLNTGELFF
j_call: TRBJ1-1; clone_size: many; d_call: .; v_call: TRBV14; cdr3_nt: TGTGCCAGCAGCCAAGAGTTCTGGCAAGAAGCTTTCTTT; cdr3_aa: CASSQEFWQEAFF
j_call: TRBJ2-3; clone_size: many; d_call: TRBD2; v_call: TRBV5-1; cdr3_nt: TGCGCCAGCAGCTTGCCTAGCGGGGCAGCAGATACGCAGTATTTT; cdr3_aa: CASSLPSGAADTQYF
j_call: TRBJ2-3; clone_size: many; d_call: .; v_call: TRBV4-1; cdr3_nt: TGCGCCAGCAGCCGCCCCACAGATACGCAGTATTTT; cdr3_aa: CASSRPTDTQYF
j_call: TRBJ2-5; clone_size: .; d_call: TRBD2; v_call: TRBV7-6; cdr3_nt: TGTGCCAGCAGCTTTGGACTAGCGGGGCCGGAGACCCAGTACTTC; cdr3_aa: CASSFGLAGPETQYF
j_call: TRBJ2-7; clone_size: many; d_call: TRBD1; v_call: TRBV9; cdr3_nt: TGTGCCAGCAGCATGCGGGACAGGGGTCCCTACGAGCAGTACTTC; cdr3_aa: CASSMRDRGPYEQYF
j_call: TRBJ2-7; clone_size: many; d_call: .; v_call: TRBV11-2; cdr3_nt: TGTGCCAGCAGCTTCTTACCCCAGGGGGAGCAGTACTTC; cdr3_aa: CASSFLPQGEQYF
j_call: TRBJ2-3; clone_size: many; d_call: TRBD2; v_call: TRBV5-8; cdr3_nt: TGTGCCAGCAGCTTGTTCGGGAGCGGGGGTACGCAGTATTTT; cdr3_aa: CASSLFGSGGTQYF
j_call: TRBJ2-5; clone_size: many; d_call: .; v_call: TRBV6-6; cdr3_nt: TGTGCCAGCGAGTCTCTCGGGGGAGAGACCCAGTACTTC; cdr3_aa: CASESLGGETQYF
j_call: TRBJ2-7; clone_size: many; d_call: TRBD1; v_call: TRBV20-1; cdr3_nt: TGCAGTGCTAGCGACAGGGGGGTACGCGACGAGCAGTACTTC; cdr3_aa: CSASDRGVRDEQYF
j_call: TRBJ2-1; clone_size: many; d_call: TRBD1; v_call: TRBV20-1; cdr3_nt: TGCAGCCTGAAAACAGGGGGCTACAATGAGCAGTTCTTC; cdr3_aa: CSLKTGGYNEQFF
j_call: TRBJ2-7; clone_size: many; d_call: TRBD1; v_call: TRBV5-5; cdr3_nt: TGTGCCAGCAGCCGCAGGACAGGGACCCTCTTCGAGCAGTACTTC; cdr3_aa: CASSRRTGTLFEQYF
j_call: TRBJ2-1; clone_size: many; d_call: TRBD2; v_call: TRBV30; cdr3_nt: TGTGCCTGGCATGCCATTGGGACTAGGTACAATGAGCAGTTCTTC; cdr3_aa: CAWHAIGTRYNEQFF
j_call: TRBJ1-1; clone_size: few; d_call: .; v_call: TRBV12-3/TRBV12-4; cdr3_nt: TGTGCCAGCAGTTTAGGTGGAAACGCTTTCTTT; cdr3_aa: CASSLGGNAFF
j_call: TRBJ2-4; clone_size: many; d_call: .; v_call: TRBV20-1; cdr3_nt: TGCAGTGCTAGGGGGGACCGCGGGGACATTCAGTACTTC; cdr3_aa: CSARGDRGDIQYF
j_call: TRBJ1-4; clone_size: many; d_call: TRBD1; v_call: TRBV7-2; cdr3_nt: TGTGCCAGCAGCTCCGGACAGGGATCTAATGAAAAACTGTTTTTT; cdr3_aa: CASSSGQGSNEKLFF
j_call: TRBJ2-7; clone_size: many; d_call: .; v_call: TRBV20-1; cdr3_nt: TGCAGTGCAGAAACCGGGACGAGCTACGAGCAGTACTTC; cdr3_aa: CSAETGTSYEQYF
j_call: TRBJ1-4; clone_size: many; d_call: TRBD1; v_call: TRBV6-5; cdr3_nt: TGTGCCAGCAGTTACTCAGGGACAGGGGGTAAAAAACTGTTTTTT; cdr3_aa: CASSYSGTGGKKLFF
j_call: TRBJ2-4; clone_size: many; d_call: .; v_call: TRBV20-1; cdr3_nt: TGCAGTGCTACCGCCGACACCAAAAACATTCAGTACTTC; cdr3_aa: CSATADTKNIQYF
j_call: TRBJ2-1; clone_size: few; d_call: .; v_call: TRBV5-1; cdr3_nt: TGCGCCAGCAGCTTATGGTCGAGCAATGAGCAGTTCTTC; cdr3_aa: CASSLWSSNEQFF
j_call: TRBJ1-2; clone_size: many; d_call: .; v_call: TRBV5-1; cdr3_nt: TGCGCCAGCAGCTCCGCCTTCGGACAGATCTATGGCTACACCTTC; cdr3_aa: CASSSAFGQIYGYTF
j_call: TRBJ2-2; clone_size: many; d_call: TRBD1; v_call: TRBV5-8; cdr3_nt: TGTGCCAGCAGCTGGGGACAGGGCAACACCGGGGAGCTGTTTTTT; cdr3_aa: CASSWGQGNTGELFF
j_call: TRBJ2-5; clone_size: many; d_call: .; v_call: TRBV20-1; cdr3_nt: TGCAGTGCCAGAGAGGTTGGGACCACACAAGAGACCCAGTACTTC; cdr3_aa: CSAREVGTTQETQYF
j_call: TRBJ1-4; clone_size: many; d_call: .; v_call: TRBV10-2; cdr3_nt: TGCGCCAGCAGGAGTTCAAACGGTGGTGAAAAACTGTTTTTT; cdr3_aa: CASRSSNGGEKLFF
j_call: TRBJ2-4; clone_size: many; d_call: .; v_call: TRBV18; cdr3_nt: TGTGCCAGCTCACCACCGGCGGGAATCAAAAACATTCAGTACTTC; cdr3_aa: CASSPPAGIKNIQYF
j_call: TRBJ1-1; clone_size: many; d_call: TRBD1; v_call: TRBV7-9; cdr3_nt: TGTGCCAGCAGGTTGGACAGGGGGCGTACTGAAGCTTTCTTT; cdr3_aa: CASRLDRGRTEAFF
j_call: TRBJ2-5; clone_size: many; d_call: .; v_call: TRBV20-1; cdr3_nt: TGCAGTGCCATTGGGGGCCCCGAGACCCAGTACTTC; cdr3_aa: CSAIGGPETQYF
j_call: TRBJ2-3; clone_size: many; d_call: TRBD1; v_call: TRBV7-9; cdr3_nt: TGTGCCAGCAGCCCAATACGGGACAGCCGCACAGATACGCAGTATTTT; cdr3_aa: CASSPIRDSRTDTQYF
j_call: TRBJ1-5; clone_size: many; d_call: .; v_call: TRBV20-1; cdr3_nt: TGCAGTGCTTCGACCCGCGGGCAGCCCCAGCATTTT; cdr3_aa: CSASTRGQPQHF
j_call: TRBJ2-7; clone_size: many; d_call: .; v_call: TRBV10-3; cdr3_nt: TGTGCCATCAGTGAGTCGGCCGGAGGAAGGGTTAGACACGAGCAGTACTTC; cdr3_aa: CAISESAGGRVRHEQYF
j_call: TRBJ2-3; clone_size: many; d_call: .; v_call: TRBV5-1; cdr3_nt: TGCGCCAGCAGCTCCTTGGGCGGTGGTACAGATACGCAGTATTTT; cdr3_aa: CASSSLGGGTDTQYF
j_call: TRBJ1-1; clone_size: many; d_call: .; v_call: TRBV29-1; cdr3_nt: TGCAGCGTTAGAGGGGGGAACACTGAAGCTTTCTTT; cdr3_aa: CSVRGGNTEAFF
j_call: TRBJ2-1; clone_size: many; d_call: TRBD1; v_call: TRBV10-3; cdr3_nt: TGTGCCATCAGTCCTCAGGGACAGGTTAACAATGAGCAGTTCTTC; cdr3_aa: CAISPQGQVNNEQFF
j_call: TRBJ1-6; clone_size: many; d_call: TRBD1; v_call: TRBV20-1; cdr3_nt: TGCAGTGCTTACACAGGGGGAGGGACACCCCTCCACTTT; cdr3_aa: CSAYTGGGTPLHF
j_call: TRBJ2-5; clone_size: many; d_call: TRBD2; v_call: TRBV20-1; cdr3_nt: TGCAGTGCTAGTTACACTAGCGGGGAGGTGACCCAGTACTTC; cdr3_aa: CSASYTSGEVTQYF
j_call: TRBJ1-4; clone_size: .; d_call: .; v_call: TRBV7-6; cdr3_nt: TGTGCCAGCAGCTCACCGGGGGAAAAACTGTTTTTT; cdr3_aa: CASSSPGEKLFF
j_call: TRBJ1-6; clone_size: many; d_call: TRBD1; v_call: TRBV7-9; cdr3_nt: TGTGCCAGCAGCCCTAGTTGGATGAGGGGGCGAGATTCACCCCTCCACTTT; cdr3_aa: CASSPSWMRGRDSPLHF
j_call: TRBJ2-1; clone_size: .; d_call: .; v_call: TRBV5-1; cdr3_nt: TGCGCCAGCAGCCCCAGGGGATACAATGAGCAGTTCTTC; cdr3_aa: CASSPRGYNEQFF
j_call: TRBJ2-7; clone_size: many; d_call: .; v_call: TRBV5-1; cdr3_nt: TGCGCCAGCAGCTTGGACAGCACAGGGCCCCCCTACGAGCAGTACTTC; cdr3_aa: CASSLDSTGPPYEQYF
j_call: TRBJ2-2; clone_size: many; d_call: TRBD2; v_call: TRBV12-3/TRBV12-4; cdr3_nt: TGTGCCAGCAGTACAGTCAGGACTAGTCTCCCCGGGGAGCTGTTTTTT; cdr3_aa: CASSTVRTSLPGELFF
j_call: TRBJ2-7; clone_size: many; d_call: .; v_call: TRBV7-2; cdr3_nt: TGTGCCAGCAGCTTTGGGATGGGGGAGCAGTACTTC; cdr3_aa: CASSFGMGEQYF
j_call: TRBJ2-1; clone_size: few; d_call: .; v_call: TRBV5-1; cdr3_nt: TGCGCCAGCAGCCCTCAGACCGAGCAGTTCTTC; cdr3_aa: CASSPQTEQFF
j_call: TRBJ2-7; clone_size: many; d_call: TRBD2; v_call: TRBV7-7; cdr3_nt: TGTGCCAGCAGCTTGTCGGGGGGTCCTTCTTCTGAGCAGTACTTC; cdr3_aa: CASSLSGGPSSEQYF
j_call: TRBJ2-7; clone_size: many; d_call: .; v_call: TRBV5-1; cdr3_nt: TGCGCCAGCAGCTTGAGCCAGAACTACGAGCAGTACTTC; cdr3_aa: CASSLSQNYEQYF